A single sample is the source of the 5 T cell receptor beta chains below, sequenced in a study of T cells in Graves' hyperthyroidism and ophthalmopathy. Researchers took RNA transcripts and amplified the TCR beta CDR3 regions from them. HTBI primers were the set used in a first-round RT-PCR of the TCR CDR3. TCRdb reprocessed the multiplex PCR reads via MiXCR and lists one record per CDR3 protein. Among 250,000 to 300,000 distinct CDR3 sequences listed, about 13% were seen once. Sequencing was performed on blood. The receptors shown here come from a woman in her 40s with Graves' hyperthyroidism.

This clonotype occurred many times. The rearrangement links TRBV11-2 to TRBJ2-1, with unresolved D. The V end lost 1 base, the J end lost 9 bases, and 16 bases lay between the germline ends. This CDR3 spans 15 amino acids. Germline lookup yields CDR1 SGHAT and CDR2 FQNNGV. The CDR3 is CASSLGGHNGGEQFF. The CDR3, as DNA: TGTGCCAGCAGCTTAGGGGGTCACAATGGCGGTGAGCAGTTCTTC.

The table lists this clonotype with many counts. The CDR3 coding sequence is TGTGCCAGCAGTGCAGGGGGCAACTACGAGCAGTACTTC. Amino acids: CASSAGGNYEQYF. The chain links TRBV2 to TRBJ2-7, with TRBD1 matching over 8 bases. There are 13 residues in the CDR3. Germline V lookup: CDR1 SNHLY, CDR2 FYNNEI. V dropped 4 bases and J dropped 3; count of bases not matched to a gene: 2.

Ten or more counts support this clonotype. The V gene is TRBV7-9, the J gene TRBJ2-1; 7 nucleotides agree with TRBD1. The CDR3 contains 15 residues. V lost 5 bases, J lost 4 bases, and 8 bases stayed unmatched. Germline V gene sequence: CDR1 SEHNR, CDR2 FQNEAQ (reference sequence). The CDR3: CASSQDRNRYNEQFF. The DNA of the CDR3 is TGTGCCAGCAGCCAGGACAGGAACAGGTACAATGAGCAGTTCTTC.

This clonotype was counted a few times. The chain is built from TRBV6-1 and TRBJ2-5; possible D gene TRBD1, 5 bases. Germline V CDR1 and CDR2: MNHNS, SASEGT. CDR3 length equals 14 residues. The V end was cut by 6 bases, the J end by 1 base, with 12 bases between. CDR3 nucleotides: TGTGCCAGCAGCCGTTGGACAACCCAAGAGACCCAGTACTTC. It is translated as CASSRWTTQETQYF.

This clonotype has more than one count but fewer than ten. The V and J genes are TRBV19 and TRBJ1-2, with D perhaps TRBD1 (5 bases). The length of the CDR3 is 13 residues. V shed 6 bases and J shed 2 bases, with 10 bases lying between them. The germline V gene encodes CDR1 LNHDA and CDR2 SQIVND (reference sequence). CDR3 sequence reads: CASRKGANYGYTF. In DNA, the CDR3 is TGTGCCAGTAGAAAAGGGGCGAACTATGGCTACACCTTC. The whole variable domain, filled in from reference TRBV19 and TRBJ1-2, reads DGGITQSPKYLFRKEGQNVTLSCEQNLNHDAMYWYRQDPGQGLRLIYYSQIVNDFQKGDIAEGYSVSREKKESFPLTVTSAQKNPTAFYLCASRKGANYGYTFGSGTRLTVV.